The rows below give T cell receptor beta chains drawn from one sample of a study of T cells after somatic rescue of genetic block. The assay was immunoSEQ multiplex PCR, and TCRdb's table has in-frame clones only and misses some. The profile shows about 67,000 clones, roughly 94% of them singletons. The sample consisted of peripheral blood mononuclear cells (PBMCs). These receptors all stem from a man between 40 and 49 years old. Both conserved end residues are part of each CDR3. Fields, in order: CDR3 DNA, CDR3 protein, D gene, clone size, V gene, J gene, CDR3 length. A D gene is named only where the DNA matches it firmly. Where a row states a size, it is once, few, many or the class of an expanded clone; other rows omit it.

cdr3_nt: TGTGCCAGTAGTATGGTCGGGAGTAATAATGAGCAGTTCTTC; cdr3_aa: CASSMVGSNNEQFF; d_call: .; clone_size: .; v_call: TRBV19; j_call: TRBJ2-1; cdr3_length: 14
cdr3_nt: TGTGCCAGCAGCTTACATCATGAGCAGTTCTTC; cdr3_aa: CASSLHHEQFF; d_call: .; clone_size: few; v_call: TRBV7-9; j_call: TRBJ2-1; cdr3_length: 11
cdr3_nt: TGCGCCAGCAGCCAGGGGTCTTTATACGAGCAGTACTTC; cdr3_aa: CASSQGSLYEQYF; d_call: .; clone_size: .; v_call: TRBV4-1; j_call: TRBJ2-7; cdr3_length: 13
cdr3_nt: TGCGCCAGCACCGGACTGAGCTCCTACGAGCAGTACTTC; cdr3_aa: CASTGLSSYEQYF; d_call: .; clone_size: .; v_call: TRBV5-1; j_call: TRBJ2-7; cdr3_length: 13
cdr3_nt: TGTGCCTGCCGTCTGTCCGGGGGCACAGATACGCAGTATTTT; cdr3_aa: CACRLSGGTDTQYF; d_call: .; clone_size: .; v_call: TRBV30; j_call: TRBJ2-3; cdr3_length: 14
cdr3_nt: TGTGCCAGCAGTACGGACCGGGACAGAGATTCACCCCTCCACTTT; cdr3_aa: CASSTDRDRDSPLHF; d_call: TRBD1; clone_size: .; v_call: TRBV6-6; j_call: TRBJ1-6; cdr3_length: 15
cdr3_nt: TGTGCCAGCAGCAACCTAGCGGGGGTGGTAGATACGCAGTATTTT; cdr3_aa: CASSNLAGVVDTQYF; d_call: TRBD2; clone_size: .; v_call: TRBV7-2; j_call: TRBJ2-3; cdr3_length: 15
cdr3_nt: TGCGCCAGCAGCTTGGTTGTGGGGACCAACACCGGGGAGCTGTTTTTT; cdr3_aa: CASSLVVGTNTGELFF; d_call: .; clone_size: .; v_call: TRBV5-1; j_call: TRBJ2-2; cdr3_length: 16
cdr3_nt: TGCGCCAGCAGCTTGCCCCCTGAACTTCCGACCCCGTACTTC; cdr3_aa: CASSLPPELPTPYF; d_call: .; clone_size: .; v_call: TRBV5-1; j_call: TRBJ2-5; cdr3_length: 14
cdr3_nt: TGTGCCAGTAGTCGTCCTTTGGGAGTGAACACTGAAGCTTTCTTT; cdr3_aa: CASSRPLGVNTEAFF; d_call: .; clone_size: .; v_call: TRBV19; j_call: TRBJ1-1; cdr3_length: 15
cdr3_nt: TGTGCCAGCAGCCCAAGAGGGAGCGGGGAGCTGTTTTTT; cdr3_aa: CASSPRGSGELFF; d_call: .; clone_size: .; v_call: TRBV7-8; j_call: TRBJ2-2; cdr3_length: 13
cdr3_nt: TGTGCCAGCAGTTTAAACACCGGGGAGCTGTTTTTT; cdr3_aa: CASSLNTGELFF; d_call: .; clone_size: .; v_call: TRBV28; j_call: TRBJ2-2; cdr3_length: 12
cdr3_nt: TGTGCCAGCAGCCAAGAAAAAGACAATCAGCCCCAGCATTTT; cdr3_aa: CASSQEKDNQPQHF; d_call: .; clone_size: .; v_call: TRBV4-2; j_call: TRBJ1-5; cdr3_length: 14
cdr3_nt: TGTGCCAGCAGCTTGTTGAACACTGAAGCTTTCTTT; cdr3_aa: CASSLLNTEAFF; d_call: .; clone_size: .; v_call: TRBV5-6; j_call: TRBJ1-1; cdr3_length: 12
cdr3_nt: TGTGCCAGCAGCTACGGATGGGACCAGCCCCAGCATTTT; cdr3_aa: CASSYGWDQPQHF; d_call: .; clone_size: .; v_call: TRBV7-9; j_call: TRBJ1-5; cdr3_length: 13
cdr3_nt: TGTGCCAGCAGCTTAGGTCGGGGAGGGGTCGGTGAGACCCAGTACTTC; cdr3_aa: CASSLGRGGVGETQYF; d_call: TRBD2; clone_size: once; v_call: TRBV7-9; j_call: TRBJ2-5; cdr3_length: 16
cdr3_nt: TGTGCCAGCTCACGTGGTAGCAATCAGCCCCAGCATTTT; cdr3_aa: CASSRGSNQPQHF; d_call: .; clone_size: .; v_call: TRBV18; j_call: TRBJ1-5; cdr3_length: 13
cdr3_nt: TGTGCCAGCAGCTTGACAGAGACCCAGTACTTC; cdr3_aa: CASSLTETQYF; d_call: .; clone_size: .; v_call: TRBV7-9; j_call: TRBJ2-5; cdr3_length: 11
cdr3_nt: TGCGCCAGCAGCCGACGCAACTACGGCGCAGATACGCAGTATTTT; cdr3_aa: CASSRRNYGADTQYF; d_call: .; clone_size: .; v_call: TRBV4-3; j_call: TRBJ2-3; cdr3_length: 15
cdr3_nt: TGTGCCAGCAGCGAATTCAGCGGGAGGGCCGGGTACGAGCAGTACTTC; cdr3_aa: CASSEFSGRAGYEQYF; d_call: TRBD2; clone_size: .; v_call: TRBV7-9; j_call: TRBJ2-7; cdr3_length: 16
cdr3_nt: TGTGCCAGCAGCCACACTGCAACTAATGAAAAACTGTTTTTT; cdr3_aa: CASSHTATNEKLFF; d_call: .; clone_size: .; v_call: TRBV5-6; j_call: TRBJ1-4; cdr3_length: 14
cdr3_nt: TGTGCCAGCAGTGAAGAGGGACAGGGTGTCGGCTACACCTTC; cdr3_aa: CASSEEGQGVGYTF; d_call: TRBD1; clone_size: .; v_call: TRBV2; j_call: TRBJ1-2; cdr3_length: 14
cdr3_nt: TGTGCCAGCAGCGTAGACGACGGGAGCACAGATACGCAGTATTTT; cdr3_aa: CASSVDDGSTDTQYF; d_call: .; clone_size: few; v_call: TRBV9; j_call: TRBJ2-3; cdr3_length: 15